This T cell receptor beta chain was captured in a study of CD8 T cells in Susac syndrome. Study results and caveats: Individuals included in the TCR sequencing and HLA analysis were acknowledged by the study to be relatively few in number.

TCR beta sequencing was performed on blood CD8+ and CD4+ T cells. TEMRA cells underwent FACS enrichment and CD8+ and CD4+ T cells underwent negative isolation. With regard to this clonotype: Its cognate antigen is unknown.

Random hexamers were used to reverse transcribe the RNA input (about 0.5 to 1 ug). Amplification of TCR beta CDR3 across 54 Vbeta and 13 Jbeta was performed with immunoSEQ multiplex PCR. TCRdb reprocessed the immunoSEQ multiplex PCR reads via MiXCR and lists one record per CDR3 protein. The sample records roughly 190,000 distinct CDR3 sequences, about 94% being singletons. CDR3 length: 14 amino acids. CDR1 SNHLY and CDR2 FYNNEI come from the germline V gene. V was pared by 6 bases and J by 3 bases, with 12 bases between. The chain couples TRBV2 to TRBJ1-5; D possibly corresponds to TRBD1 (6 bases). The TCR sequence derives from a human donor in good health. Sequencing was done on a sample of CD4+ T cells from PBMCs. The CDR3 protein is CASSERGFNQPQHF. Here the CDR3 DNA reads TGTGCCAGCAGCGAGAGGGGGTTCAATCAGCCCCAGCATTTT.